The 30 T cell receptor beta chains in this list originate from one sample, sequenced in a study of blood T cell repertoires in COVID-19. Only in-frame clones appear in the TCRdb table, and some are missing; sequencing was by immunoSEQ multiplex PCR. The sample records about 66,000 clones, roughly 82% being singletons. Sequenced input: peripheral blood. The origin of the receptors is a man aged 60 to 69 with acute or convalescent COVID-19.

This clone was counted once. The chain has TRBV4-3 and TRBJ1-2; D unresolved. V was cut by 0 bases and J by 2 bases, with 10 bases left in between. This CDR3 is built from 15 residues. Germline V gives CDR1 LGHNA, CDR2 YSLEER. The CDR3 bases are TGCGCCAGCAGCCAAGATAGAGGCAGCAACTATGGCTACACCTTC. This sequence encodes CASSQDRGSNYGYTF.

CDR3 sequence reads: CSVRLGSYEQYF. The CDR3 coding sequence is TGCAGCGTTAGACTAGGTTCCTACGAGCAGTACTTC. The chain links TRBV29-1 to TRBJ2-7, with D perhaps matching TRBD2 (6 bases). CDR1 is SQVTM, CDR2 ANQGSEA, per germline. The CDR3 runs 12 residues. V was pared by 5 bases and J by 1 base, with 9 bases between.

The sample holds a few counts of this clone. The V gene is TRBV6-2 or TRBV6-3, the J gene TRBJ1-2; D is ambiguous. CDR1 is MNHEY and CDR2 is SVGEGT in the germline V gene. The CDR3 totals 14 residues. V was cut by 0 bases and J by 8 bases, with 13 bases left in between. The CDR3 spells CASSYSAAGNGYTF. CDR3 DNA sequence: TGTGCCAGCAGTTACTCGGCGGCGGGGAACGGCTACACCTTC.

A word on this clone: The junction departs from germline at one end; a sequencing error may be responsible. The chain recombines TRBV5-6 with TRBJ2-7; 9 positions match TRBD2. In germline, CDR1 is SGHDT, CDR2 YYEEEE. This CDR3 has 14 amino acids. The chain's CDR3 is CAGSLSGGKYEQYF. In nucleotides, the CDR3 is TGTGCCGGCAGCCTCAGCGGGGGGAAATACGAGCAGTACTTC. Using reference TRBV5-6 and TRBJ2-7 for the parts outside the CDR3, the full variable domain is DAGVTQSPTHLIKTRGQQVTLRCSPKSGHDTVSWYQQALGQGPQFIFQYYEEEERQRGNFPDRFSGHQFPNYSSELNVNALLLGDSALYLCAGSLSGGKYEQYFGPGTRLTVT.

This clone was found a few times. The chain links TRBV27 to TRBJ2-7, with D possibly TRBD1 on 5 matching bases. Trimming removed 4 bases from V and 0 bases from J, with 19 bases in between. The CDR3 covers 17 residues. The germline V gene has CDR1 MNHEY and CDR2 SMNVEV (reference sequence). The CDR3 DNA is TGTGCCAGCAGTTATAAGGCCCCCGACAGAAGCTCCTACGAGCAGTACTTC. Protein sequence: CASSYKAPDRSSYEQYF.

This rearrangement joins TRBV6-2 or TRBV6-3 to TRBJ1-6; possibly TRBD1 for D (5 bases). With 5 bases removed from V and 8 bases from J, the gap between germline ends came to 7 bases. Germline CDR1 and CDR2: MNHEY and SVGEGT. This CDR3 contains 12 residues. The CDR3 region has the DNA TGTGCCAGCAGTCCAGGGTATTCACCCCTCCACTTT. Its protein is CASSPGYSPLHF.

The chain carries TRBV30 and TRBJ1-6, with D possibly TRBD1 on 5 matching bases. Germline-derived CDR1 and CDR2 are GTSNPN and SVGIG (reference sequence). The CDR3 has 12 amino acids. V gave up 3 bases and J gave up 7 bases, with 7 bases separating them. The CDR3 sequence is CAWRRTNSPLHF. The CDR3 nucleotides read TGTGCCTGGAGGAGGACAAATTCACCCCTCCACTTT.

This clone was seen once. The genes are TRBV5-4 and TRBJ2-3; D remains ambiguous. Germline assignment: CDR1 SGHNT and CDR2 YYREEE (reference sequence). The V and J ends lost 0 bases and 4 bases respectively, with 12 bases between them. The CDR3 spans 15 residues. The CDR3 sequence is CASSLGPRPADTQYF. For the CDR3, the DNA is TGTGCCAGCAGCTTGGGTCCCAGGCCCGCAGATACGCAGTATTTT. The entire variable domain, with the rest obtained from reference TRBV5-4 and TRBJ2-3, is as follows: ETGVTQSPTHLIKTRGQQVTLRCSSQSGHNTVSWYQQALGQGPQFIFQYYREEENGRGNFPPRFSGLQFPNYSSELNVNALELDDSALYLCASSLGPRPADTQYFGPGTRLTVL.

V usage is TRBV19 and J usage is TRBJ1-2, with 10 bases that match TRBD1. V shed 5 bases, J shed 7 bases, and the junction held 7 bases outside the gene matches. The CDR3 sequence is 14 residues long. Germline-derived CDR1 and CDR2 are LNHDA and SQIVND (reference sequence). DNA of the CDR3: TGTGCCAGTAGTGGCGACAGGGGGCTGGGTGGCTACACCTTC. Amino acids: CASSGDRGLGGYTF.

This chain connects TRBV20-1 to TRBJ2-6; D uncertain. The CDR3 runs 15 residues. Per germline, CDR1 DFQATT and CDR2 SNEGSKA (reference sequence). Trimming removed 3 bases from V and 5 bases from J, with 14 bases in between. In DNA form, the CDR3 reads TGCAGTGCTAGTCCTTCCTTGGCCCGGGCCAACGTCCTGACTTTC. Translating gives CSASPSLARANVLTF.

This rearrangement joins TRBV24-1 to TRBJ1-6, with a weak D call TRBD1 (6 bases). The V gene's germline CDR1 is KGHDR and CDR2 SFDVKD. This CDR3 spans 14 amino acids. V shed 9 bases and J shed 7 bases, with 15 bases lying between them. The CDR3, as DNA: TGTGCCACCGGGGAAGGGGGTGGAAATTCACCCCTCCACTTT. Its translation is CATGEGGGNSPLHF.

The gene calls are TRBV6-5 and TRBJ1-6; a possible D gene is TRBD1 (6 bases). The CDR3 runs 15 residues. Trimming took off 2 bases at V and 7 bases at J, with 12 bases between the two ends. Germline V gives CDR1 MNHEY, CDR2 SVGAGI. The CDR3 loop reads CASSYGRQGNSPLHF. Written as DNA, the CDR3 is TGTGCCAGCAGTTACGGTCGCCAGGGGAATTCACCCCTCCACTTT.

This clone was observed a handful of times. The chain combines TRBV5-4 with TRBJ1-1, with a tentative D call TRBD1 (6 bases). V lost 4 bases and J 6 bases, leaving 16 bases between the germline ends. CDR1 is SGHNT and CDR2 is YYREEE in the germline V gene (reference sequence). This CDR3 comprises 14 residues. The CDR3 DNA reads as TGTGCCAGCAGCCAGGAGGGGGGGAAGCCTGAAGCTTTCTTT. Amino acid sequence: CASSQEGGKPEAFF.

V gene TRBV6-5 combines with J gene TRBJ1-1, with D tentatively TRBD1 (5 bases). From germline, CDR1 is MNHEY and CDR2 SVGAGI. The CDR3 runs 14 residues. Deletions cut 5 bases from V and 1 base from J, with 11 bases between. The CDR3 protein is CASSRTGSNTEAFF. In DNA, the CDR3 is TGTGCCAGCAGTAGAACAGGTTCGAACACTGAAGCTTTCTTT.

In its sample, this clone was seen once. The V call is TRBV30, the J call TRBJ2-2; tentatively, D is TRBD1 (5 bases). This CDR3 region has 14 residues. V lost 3 bases to trimming and J lost 7 bases, with 15 bases between them. CDR1 is GTSNPN and CDR2 is SVGIG in the germline V gene (reference sequence). The CDR3 protein is CAWREKKGIGELFF. The DNA of the CDR3 is TGTGCCTGGAGAGAAAAAAAGGGGATCGGGGAGCTGTTTTTT.

This clone was observed a handful of times. This chain links TRBV2 with TRBJ1-1; D is ambiguous. The ends were cut back, 4 bases at V and 1 base at J, with 10 bases in the middle. Per the germline V gene, CDR1 is SNHLY and CDR2 is FYNNEI. CDR3 length equals 14 residues. The CDR3: CASSANTRNTEAFF. For the CDR3, the DNA is TGTGCCAGCAGTGCTAATACGCGGAACACTGAAGCTTTCTTT.

J is TRBJ1-1 and V is TRBV10-2; unclear D gene. The length of the CDR3 is 14 residues. V was shortened by 2 bases and J by 3 bases, with 10 bases between the two germline ends. Germline CDR1 is WSHSY and CDR2 is SAAADI. CDR3 loop: CASSEAGSDTEAFF. Written as DNA, the CDR3 is TGCGCCAGCAGTGAGGCCGGGTCGGACACTGAAGCTTTCTTT.

V usage is TRBV19 and J usage is TRBJ1-5; D ambiguous. Trimming stripped 3 bases from V and 9 bases from J, with 9 bases between. The germline V gene encodes CDR1 LNHDA and CDR2 SQIVND (reference sequence). CDR3 size: 12 residues. The CDR3 DNA sequence: TGTGCCAGTAGTATGAGGTTAGGGCCCCAGCATTTT. It yields the protein CASSMRLGPQHF.

This chain connects TRBV19 to TRBJ1-2, with D perhaps TRBD1 (5 bases). Germline lookup yields CDR1 LNHDA and CDR2 SQIVND (reference sequence). The ends were cut back, 2 bases at V and 3 bases at J, with 16 bases in the middle. This CDR3 contains 16 residues. In DNA form, the CDR3 reads TGTGCCAGTAGTATACTTGGGGGGTCAACGCACTATGGCTACACCTTC. Protein: CASSILGGSTHYGYTF.

V is TRBV30 and J is TRBJ1-5; D possibly corresponds to TRBD1 (5 bases). V lost 3 bases and J 6 bases, leaving 12 bases between the germline ends. CDR3 length equals 13 residues. In germline, CDR1 is GTSNPN, CDR2 SVGIG (reference sequence). Written as DNA, the CDR3 is TGTGCCTGGAGCACTGACAGTCCTCAGCCCCAGCATTTT. Amino acids: CAWSTDSPQPQHF.

The rearrangement links TRBV5-5 to TRBJ2-5; 11 nucleotides match TRBD1. Trimming cost V 4 bases and J 4 bases; bases outside gene matches: 9. The CDR3 is made up of 16 amino acids. CDR1 and CDR2 from the germline V gene are SGHKS and YYEKEE (reference sequence). CDR3 amino acids: CASSGAGQGALETQYF. The CDR3 nucleotides read TGTGCCAGCAGCGGCGCAGGACAGGGGGCCTTAGAGACCCAGTACTTC.

The chain uses TRBV2 and TRBJ1-5, with D tentatively TRBD1 (5 bases). V was clipped by 2 bases and J by 6 bases, with 14 bases between them. This CDR3 has 15 amino acids. Germline loops: CDR1 SNHLY, CDR2 FYNNEI. The CDR3 DNA sequence: TGTGCCAGCAGTGAACGGGACTTTGGGGGTCAGCCCCAGCATTTT. Its translation is CASSERDFGGQPQHF.

The chain is built from TRBV4-3 and TRBJ1-4, with D maybe TRBD1 (5 bases). Trimming took 0 bases from V and 5 from J, leaving 13 bases between them. This CDR3 spans 16 amino acids. Germline values: CDR1 LGHNA, CDR2 YSLEER. The CDR3 is CASSQDRGSYNEKLFF. As DNA, the CDR3 is TGCGCCAGCAGCCAAGATAGGGGCAGCTACAATGAAAAACTGTTTTTT.

The rearrangement joins TRBV5-1 to TRBJ2-7; 13 bases agree with TRBD2. V shed 4 bases and J 5 bases; nucleotides not matched to a gene: 3. The CDR3 is 14 amino acids. The germline CDR1 and CDR2 sequences are SGHRS and YFSETQ. This CDR3 is CASSGGTSGNEQYF. For the CDR3, the DNA is TGCGCCAGCAGCGGCGGGACTAGCGGGAACGAGCAGTACTTC.

The chain is built from TRBV7-9 and TRBJ2-6, with D unresolved. CDR1 is SEHNR and CDR2 is FQNEAQ in the germline V gene (reference sequence). Trimming took 1 base from V and 0 from J, leaving 7 bases between them. There are 16 residues in the CDR3. DNA for the CDR3: TGTGCCAGCAGCTTAGTAACATTCTCTGGGGCCAACGTCCTGACTTTC. Translated, it gives CASSLVTFSGANVLTF.

The chain combines TRBV27 with TRBJ2-1; D perhaps matches TRBD1 (5 bases). The CDR3 length is 15 residues. Germline values: CDR1 MNHEY, CDR2 SMNVEV (reference sequence). V dropped 7 bases and J dropped 1 base, with 14 bases sitting between them. CDR3 sequence (DNA): TGTGCCAGCACCATAGGGGAAGGGTCCTACAATGAGCAGTTCTTC. It is translated as CASTIGEGSYNEQFF.

This chain joins TRBV27 and TRBJ1-5; weak D call: TRBD1 (6 bases). The germline gives CDR1 MNHEY, CDR2 SMNVEV (reference sequence). Trimming left V 4 bases short and J 0 bases short, with 16 bases between. This CDR3 has 17 residues. The CDR3 loop reads CASSSTGTPYSNQPQHF. CDR3 coding DNA: TGTGCCAGCAGTTCGACCGGGACACCATATAGCAATCAGCCCCAGCATTTT.

This clone was recorded once. The chain is built from TRBV4-3 and TRBJ1-1; 8 bases map to TRBD1. V shed 2 bases, J shed 1 base, and the junction held 6 bases outside the gene matches. The CDR3 runs 16 residues. In germline, CDR1 is LGHNA, CDR2 YSLEER. The chain's CDR3 is CASSQSRGTGNTEAFF. CDR3 DNA: TGCGCCAGCAGCCAATCCCGGGGGACAGGGAACACTGAAGCTTTCTTT.

DNA for the CDR3: TGTGCCAGCAGCTTAGGGGTAGCGGGGCAGGGGGAGCAGTACTTC. This translates into CASSLGVAGQGEQYF. V is TRBV7-2 and J is TRBJ2-7; 8 nucleotides line up with TRBD2. Germline V gives CDR1 SGHTA, CDR2 FQGNSA. Trimming removed 1 base from V and 7 bases from J; junction bases left unmatched: 9. CDR3 length equals 15 residues.

The chain has TRBV7-2 and TRBJ1-6, with D perhaps TRBD1 (6 bases). Germline CDR1 reads SGHTA; CDR2 reads FQGNSA. Between the trimmed V and J ends, which lost 1 base and 5 bases, there was a span of 12 bases. The CDR3 is 16 amino acids. CDR3 coding DNA: TGTGCCAGCAGCTTAGACAGGGTGAAAAATAATTCACCCCTCCACTTT. Its translation: CASSLDRVKNNSPLHF. The full variable domain, in which reference TRBV7-2 and TRBJ1-6 provide the parts outside the CDR3, is GAGVSQSPSNKVTEKGKDVELRCDPISGHTALYWYRQSLGQGLEFLIYFQGNSAPDKSGLPSDRFSAERTGGSVSTLTIQRTQQEDSAVYLCASSLDRVKNNSPLHFGNGTRLTVT.